This paragraph covers one TCR beta chain sequence. This specimen comes from a study of blood T cell repertoires in COVID-19. Profiling relied on immunoSEQ multiplex PCR, and the TCRdb table lists in-frame clones only, not all of them. The sample comprises roughly 240,000 clones, about 86% of which are singletons, and 2.5% to 3.5% rests with the top ten. The clonotype was recovered from a woman aged 25-40 years who had recovered from COVID-19. Sequencing was carried out using peripheral blood.

CDR3 residues: CASSLGQGSKQYF. DNA for the CDR3: TGTGCCAGCAGCTTGGGCCAGGGTTCCAAGCAGTACTTC. The rearrangement links TRBV5-6 to TRBJ2-7; perhaps TRBD1 as D (5 bases). Trimming removed 0 bases at V and 8 bases at J, with 12 bases between. CDR3 size: 13 residues. Per the germline V gene, CDR1 is SGHDT and CDR2 is YYEEEE.